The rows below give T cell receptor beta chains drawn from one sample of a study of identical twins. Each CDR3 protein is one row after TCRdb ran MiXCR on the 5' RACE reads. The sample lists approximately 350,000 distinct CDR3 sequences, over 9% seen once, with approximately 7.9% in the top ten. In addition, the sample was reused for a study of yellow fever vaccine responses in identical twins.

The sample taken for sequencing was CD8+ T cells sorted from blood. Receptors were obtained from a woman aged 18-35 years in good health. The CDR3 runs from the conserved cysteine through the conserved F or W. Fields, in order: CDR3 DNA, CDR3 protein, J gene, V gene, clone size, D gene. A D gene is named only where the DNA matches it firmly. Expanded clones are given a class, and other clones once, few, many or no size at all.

cdr3_nt: TGTGCCAGCACCCGTCCGGGGACTCCCCAAATAACGACCGAGGACCGCTCCTACAATGAGCAGTTCTTC
cdr3_aa: CASTRPGTPQITTEDRSYNEQFF
j_call: TRBJ2-1
v_call: TRBV7-3
clone_size: -
d_call: -

cdr3_nt: TGTGCCAGCAGTCTCGTCTTGGGTGACACTGAAGCTTTCTTT
cdr3_aa: CASSLVLGDTEAFF
j_call: TRBJ1-1
v_call: TRBV12-3/TRBV12-4
clone_size: -
d_call: -

cdr3_nt: TGTGCCAGCAGCCTCTCAGACCTGGCGGGAAACATTCAGTACTTC
cdr3_aa: CASSLSDLAGNIQYF
j_call: TRBJ2-4
v_call: TRBV11-2
clone_size: many
d_call: -

cdr3_nt: TGTGCCAGCAGTGAAGGGAGGTTAGCTAACTATGGCTACACCTTC
cdr3_aa: CASSEGRLANYGYTF
j_call: TRBJ1-2
v_call: TRBV2
clone_size: few
d_call: -

cdr3_nt: TGTGCCAGCAGCTTCTCCCCTACCGGGACCAACTTTTACGAGCAGTACTTC
cdr3_aa: CASSFSPTGTNFYEQYF
j_call: TRBJ2-7
v_call: TRBV7-9
clone_size: few
d_call: -

cdr3_nt: TGTGCCAGCAGCTCGGTGGTGGCGGGAGATTCCTATGAGCAGTTCTTC
cdr3_aa: CASSSVVAGDSYEQFF
j_call: TRBJ2-1
v_call: TRBV5-6
clone_size: -
d_call: TRBD2

cdr3_nt: TGTGCCACCAGAGGAGGCCTCTACAATGAGCAGTTCTTC
cdr3_aa: CATRGGLYNEQFF
j_call: TRBJ2-1
v_call: TRBV24-1
clone_size: few
d_call: -

cdr3_nt: TGTGCCAGCAGCCCCCATAGCGGGGGGTTAGAGACCCAGTACTTC
cdr3_aa: CASSPHSGGLETQYF
j_call: TRBJ2-5
v_call: TRBV9
clone_size: -
d_call: TRBD2

cdr3_nt: TGCAGTGCTCGCCGACTAGCGGGGGGGTACAATGAGCAGTTCTTC
cdr3_aa: CSARRLAGGYNEQFF
j_call: TRBJ2-1
v_call: TRBV20-1
clone_size: -
d_call: TRBD2

cdr3_nt: TGTGCCACCAGCAGAGATCTGGGGGGCACTGGCAATCAGCCCCAGCATTTT
cdr3_aa: CATSRDLGGTGNQPQHF
j_call: TRBJ1-5
v_call: TRBV15
clone_size: -
d_call: -

cdr3_nt: TGCGCCAGCAGCCTGAGAGTAATAACAGGGAACAATCAGCCCCAGCATTTT
cdr3_aa: CASSLRVITGNNQPQHF
j_call: TRBJ1-5
v_call: TRBV4-1
clone_size: -
d_call: -

cdr3_nt: TGCAGTGCTAGACGGGACAGGGGCTCCCCTGAAGCTTTCTTT
cdr3_aa: CSARRDRGSPEAFF
j_call: TRBJ1-1
v_call: TRBV20-1
clone_size: -
d_call: TRBD1

cdr3_nt: TGCGCCAGCAGTGACCCCTTTAGCGGGGGAGGGTCAGATACGCAGTATTTT
cdr3_aa: CASSDPFSGGGSDTQYF
j_call: TRBJ2-3
v_call: TRBV10-1
clone_size: -
d_call: TRBD2

cdr3_nt: TGTGCCAGCAGCCAAGCCCCCCTAGCGGCAGACTACGAGCAGTACTTC
cdr3_aa: CASSQAPLAADYEQYF
j_call: TRBJ2-7
v_call: TRBV3-1
clone_size: -
d_call: TRBD2

cdr3_nt: TGTGCCAGCACCGGCCCAGAAGCACCCCTCCACTTT
cdr3_aa: CASTGPEAPLHF
j_call: TRBJ1-6
v_call: TRBV7-9
clone_size: many
d_call: -

cdr3_nt: TGTGCCAGCAGTCCCTCTAGCGGGTCCGCAGATACGCAGTATTTT
cdr3_aa: CASSPSSGSADTQYF
j_call: TRBJ2-3
v_call: TRBV27
clone_size: many
d_call: TRBD2

cdr3_nt: TGTGCCAGCAGCCCACGGACAGGGAACAATGAGCAGTTCTTC
cdr3_aa: CASSPRTGNNEQFF
j_call: TRBJ2-1
v_call: TRBV14
clone_size: -
d_call: TRBD1

cdr3_nt: TGTGCCAGCAGCTTAGAAGGGACAAACACTGAAGCTTTCTTT
cdr3_aa: CASSLEGTNTEAFF
j_call: TRBJ1-1
v_call: TRBV7-9
clone_size: -
d_call: -

cdr3_nt: TGTGCCATCGAGGAGGAGTCCTACAATGAGCAGTTCTTC
cdr3_aa: CAIEEESYNEQFF
j_call: TRBJ2-1
v_call: TRBV10-3
clone_size: few
d_call: -

cdr3_nt: TGTGCCAGCAGCTTAGAGGGGACTAGCTTCAATGAGCAGTTCTTC
cdr3_aa: CASSLEGTSFNEQFF
j_call: TRBJ2-1
v_call: TRBV7-6
clone_size: many
d_call: TRBD2

cdr3_nt: TGCAGCGTTGAAGGGGAGGACAGCCCCTACGAGCAGTACTTC
cdr3_aa: CSVEGEDSPYEQYF
j_call: TRBJ2-7
v_call: TRBV29-1
clone_size: many
d_call: -

cdr3_nt: TGTGCCAGCAGTTTATTAGCGGGAGGGCCAAGGGAGCAGTACTTC
cdr3_aa: CASSLLAGGPREQYF
j_call: TRBJ2-7
v_call: TRBV27
clone_size: -
d_call: TRBD2

cdr3_nt: TGTGCCACCAGCAGAGACCGGGACGTGCGCTATGAGCAGTTCTTC
cdr3_aa: CATSRDRDVRYEQFF
j_call: TRBJ2-1
v_call: TRBV15
clone_size: few
d_call: -

cdr3_nt: TGTGCCAGCGGGCCGGGGGCCAACTCCTTCGTCGGAGCTTTCTTT
cdr3_aa: CASGPGANSFVGAFF
j_call: TRBJ1-1
v_call: TRBV5-5
clone_size: few
d_call: -

cdr3_nt: TGTGCCAGCAGTTACTATCGGGCAGGAGGATATAGCAATCAGCCCCAGTTCTTC
cdr3_aa: CASSYYRAGGYSNQPQFF
j_call: TRBJ2-1
v_call: TRBV6-5
clone_size: -
d_call: -

cdr3_nt: TGTGCCACGAAGGGGGCGTACAATGAGCAGTTCTTC
cdr3_aa: CATKGAYNEQFF
j_call: TRBJ2-1
v_call: TRBV2
clone_size: -
d_call: TRBD1

cdr3_nt: TGTGCCAGCAGCTCCCGCACAGATACGCAGTATTTT
cdr3_aa: CASSSRTDTQYF
j_call: TRBJ2-3
v_call: TRBV7-9
clone_size: many
d_call: -

cdr3_nt: TGTGCCAGCAAAGAGGGGGGAACAGATACGCAGTATTTT
cdr3_aa: CASKEGGTDTQYF
j_call: TRBJ2-3
v_call: TRBV9
clone_size: -
d_call: -

cdr3_nt: TGTGCCAGCAGCCCCGCGCTGGGGGGGGAGAGAACCGGGGAGCTGTTTTTT
cdr3_aa: CASSPALGGERTGELFF
j_call: TRBJ2-2
v_call: TRBV7-7
clone_size: many
d_call: TRBD2

cdr3_nt: TGTGCCAGCAGTGCGGGACTAGCGGGAATGACCGGGGAGCTGTTTTTT
cdr3_aa: CASSAGLAGMTGELFF
j_call: TRBJ2-2
v_call: TRBV12-3/TRBV12-4
clone_size: few
d_call: TRBD2

cdr3_nt: TGCAGTGCGGGGGGGGGAGCGCAAGAGACCCAGTACTTC
cdr3_aa: CSAGGGAQETQYF
j_call: TRBJ2-5
v_call: TRBV20-1
clone_size: few
d_call: TRBD2

cdr3_nt: TGTGCCAGCAGCTTAAGGGGGCCCGGGGAGCTGTTTTTT
cdr3_aa: CASSLRGPGELFF
j_call: TRBJ2-2
v_call: TRBV7-9
clone_size: -
d_call: TRBD1

cdr3_nt: TGTGCCAGCAGCTTAGAGGAACTACCGAACACCGGGGAGCTGTTTTTT
cdr3_aa: CASSLEELPNTGELFF
j_call: TRBJ2-2
v_call: TRBV7-9
clone_size: -
d_call: -

cdr3_nt: TGTGCTAGTGCCACGCTTACAGATACGCAGTATTTT
cdr3_aa: CASATLTDTQYF
j_call: TRBJ2-3
v_call: TRBV12-5
clone_size: -
d_call: -

cdr3_nt: TGCAGTGCTAGAGTGGGACTAGCGGGGGGTGGGACCTACAATGAGCAGTTCTTC
cdr3_aa: CSARVGLAGGGTYNEQFF
j_call: TRBJ2-1
v_call: TRBV20-1
clone_size: few
d_call: TRBD2

cdr3_nt: TGTGCCATCAACTCCGGGACAGGTGGGAACGGGGACACCGGGGAGCTGTTTTTT
cdr3_aa: CAINSGTGGNGDTGELFF
j_call: TRBJ2-2
v_call: TRBV10-3
clone_size: few
d_call: TRBD1

cdr3_nt: TGTGCCAGCAGCTTAAGTAGCGGGGAAGGCACAGATACGCAGTATTTT
cdr3_aa: CASSLSSGEGTDTQYF
j_call: TRBJ2-3
v_call: TRBV7-7
clone_size: many
d_call: TRBD2

cdr3_nt: TGTGCCAGCAGCTTAAGGGGGGGGGGACTAGCGGGAGTTGGCTCCTACAATGAGCAGTTCTTC
cdr3_aa: CASSLRGGGLAGVGSYNEQFF
j_call: TRBJ2-1
v_call: TRBV11-1
clone_size: few
d_call: TRBD2

cdr3_nt: TGTGCCAGCAGCTTGGACTACGGGAATGAGCAGTTCTTC
cdr3_aa: CASSLDYGNEQFF
j_call: TRBJ2-1
v_call: TRBV5-6
clone_size: few
d_call: -

cdr3_nt: TGCGCCAGCAGTCAGGGGACACAAGAGACCCAGTACTTC
cdr3_aa: CASSQGTQETQYF
j_call: TRBJ2-5
v_call: TRBV23-1
clone_size: -
d_call: -

cdr3_nt: TGCAGTGCTAGAGAATTGGGCGTTCAGCCCCAGCATTTT
cdr3_aa: CSARELGVQPQHF
j_call: TRBJ1-5
v_call: TRBV20-1
clone_size: few
d_call: -

cdr3_nt: TGTGCCAGCAGTTATGTGGGGGCGGTGGATACGCAGTATTTT
cdr3_aa: CASSYVGAVDTQYF
j_call: TRBJ2-3
v_call: TRBV6-5
clone_size: few
d_call: -

cdr3_nt: TGTGCCAGCAGCTTATTCGGAAACACCATATATTTT
cdr3_aa: CASSLFGNTIYF
j_call: TRBJ1-3
v_call: TRBV7-8
clone_size: few
d_call: -

cdr3_nt: TGCAGCGGGCTAACGGGCCCTTCCTACGAGCAGTACTTC
cdr3_aa: CSGLTGPSYEQYF
j_call: TRBJ2-7
v_call: TRBV29-1
clone_size: many
d_call: -

cdr3_nt: TGTGCCAGCAGTGACGATACGAAGGGGACAGCTTACACAGATACGCAGTATTTT
cdr3_aa: CASSDDTKGTAYTDTQYF
j_call: TRBJ2-3
v_call: TRBV6-4
clone_size: -
d_call: TRBD1

cdr3_nt: TGTGCCAGCAACGGCGGAGGCTCCTACAATGAGCAGTTCTTC
cdr3_aa: CASNGGGSYNEQFF
j_call: TRBJ2-1
v_call: TRBV3-1
clone_size: -
d_call: -

cdr3_nt: TGTGCCAGCAGTCAACTCCCTTCGGGAGGGCCCACAGATACGCAGTATTTT
cdr3_aa: CASSQLPSGGPTDTQYF
j_call: TRBJ2-3
v_call: TRBV6-1
clone_size: -
d_call: TRBD2

cdr3_nt: TGTGCCATCCCGGCAGGGTGGTACTTC
cdr3_aa: CAIPAGWYF
j_call: TRBJ2-4
v_call: TRBV6-4
clone_size: -
d_call: -

cdr3_nt: TGCGCCAGCAGCCCCCCCTTAGCGGCGAACACCGGGGAGCTGTTTTTT
cdr3_aa: CASSPPLAANTGELFF
j_call: TRBJ2-2
v_call: TRBV5-1
clone_size: few
d_call: -

cdr3_nt: TGTGCCAGCAGTTTGGACAGGGCGAACACCGGGGAGCTGTTTTTT
cdr3_aa: CASSLDRANTGELFF
j_call: TRBJ2-2
v_call: TRBV12-3/TRBV12-4
clone_size: -
d_call: TRBD1

cdr3_nt: TGCAGCGTGGGGGGCGGGGACAGATGGCAGTATTTT
cdr3_aa: CSVGGGDRWQYF
j_call: TRBJ2-3
v_call: TRBV29-1
clone_size: few
d_call: -

cdr3_nt: TGTGCCAGCAGCTTCGAAGGGGATGGCTACACCTTC
cdr3_aa: CASSFEGDGYTF
j_call: TRBJ1-2
v_call: TRBV7-9
clone_size: few
d_call: -

cdr3_nt: TGTGCCAGCAGCTTCTTAGCGGGGGTCCCAGATACGCAGTATTTT
cdr3_aa: CASSFLAGVPDTQYF
j_call: TRBJ2-3
v_call: TRBV7-9
clone_size: -
d_call: TRBD2

cdr3_nt: TGTGCCAGCAGTTTTAAGGGACAGGGAGTTTCCTACAATGAGCAGTTCTTC
cdr3_aa: CASSFKGQGVSYNEQFF
j_call: TRBJ2-1
v_call: TRBV28
clone_size: -
d_call: TRBD1

cdr3_nt: TGCGCCAGCAGCACAGGGAGAGGGGGGGGCTCCTACAATGAGCAGTTCTTC
cdr3_aa: CASSTGRGGGSYNEQFF
j_call: TRBJ2-1
v_call: TRBV5-1
clone_size: many
d_call: -